Following are 4 T cell receptor beta chains from one sample sequenced in a study of CD8+ T cells in alopecia areata. Sequencing used cDNA as its template, made by extracting RNA and reverse transcribing it. Here immunoSEQ multiplex PCR was the method, and the copy in TCRdb shows in-frame clones only, minus some. The sample has fewer than 250,000 clones, roughly three fifths seen once. Treatment reported: oral pan-JAK inhibitor, 5-10 mg twice daily. Sequences were derived from CD4+ T cells sorted from blood, sampled at week 4, from a patient treated with tofacitinib. Receptor source: a human donor with alopecia areata.

The V call is TRBV4-1, the J call TRBJ2-3, with TRBD2 matching 15 bases. V was clipped by 4 bases and J by 4 bases; unmatched bases: 9. Looked up from germline, CDR1 is MGHRA and CDR2 is YSYEKL. The CDR3 covers 18 residues. The CDR3 region has the DNA TGCGCCAGCAGCCCCGGACTAGCGGGAGGGAGAAGGTCAGATACGCAGTATTTT. Encoded protein: CASSPGLAGGRRSDTQYF.

Note on this clone: In the same sample, other DNA sequences code for this CDR3. This chain uses TRBV2 with TRBJ2-7, with a tentative D call TRBD2 (6 bases). Germline V gene data show CDR1 as SNHLY and CDR2 as FYNNEI. V lost 8 bases and J 7 bases, leaving 6 bases between the germline ends. CDR3 length: 9 residues. The CDR3 region has the DNA TGTGCCAGCGGGAGGGAGCAGTACTTC. Encoded protein: CASGREQYF.

V usage is TRBV18 and J usage is TRBJ2-7, with 14 positions matching TRBD2. V shed 2 bases, J shed 5 bases, and the junction held 5 bases outside the gene matches. Germline V lookup: CDR1 KGHSH, CDR2 LQKENI. The CDR3 is 16 amino acids. CDR3 residues: CASSPLGLAGANEQYF. The CDR3 nucleotides are TGTGCCAGCTCACCATTGGGACTAGCGGGAGCGAACGAGCAGTACTTC. The variable domain in full, completed from reference TRBV18 and TRBJ2-7, reads NAGVMQNPRHLVRRRGQEARLRCSPMKGHSHVYWYRQLPEEGLKFMVYLQKENIIDESGMPKERFSAEFPKEGPSILRIQQVVRGDSAAYFCASSPLGLAGANEQYFGPGTRLTVT.

This clone was seen only a few times. The V gene is TRBV29-1, the J gene TRBJ2-5, with 7 positions matching TRBD2. The CDR3 loop spans 14 amino acids. V lost 1 base, J lost 1 base, and 3 bases stayed unmatched. CDR1 and CDR2 from the germline V gene are SQVTM and ANQGSEA. The CDR3 sequence: CSVEAASGQETQYF. The CDR3 DNA follows: TGCAGCGTTGAAGCGGCTAGCGGCCAAGAGACCCAGTACTTC. The full variable domain, with the rest looked up from reference TRBV29-1 and TRBJ2-5, is SAVISQKPSRDICQRGTSLTIQCQVDSQVTMMFWYRQQPGQSLTLIATANQGSEATYESGFVIDKFPISRPNLTFSTLTVSNMSPEDSSIYLCSVEAASGQETQYFGPGTRLLVL.